What follows is one T cell receptor beta chain and its context. One entry per CDR3 protein, called by TCRdb with MiXCR from the 5' RACE reads. The data hold about 500,000 distinct CDR3 sequences, with roughly a sixth observed a single time. CDR1 SGHTA and CDR2 FQGTGA come from the germline V gene. The CDR3 has 17 amino acids. V trimming: 5 bases; J trimming: 5 bases; junction bases outside the gene matches: 12. These data belong to a study of T cells after yellow fever vaccination. The sample was PBMCs, taken about 5 days after the first yellow fever vaccination. This TCR was recovered from a man younger than 35 who received the YFV17D yellow fever vaccine. This sequence joins TRBV7-3 and TRBJ2-3; 11 nucleotides align to TRBD2. CDR3 protein: CASSAPAVAGGGDTQYF. CDR3 coding DNA: TGTGCCAGCAGCGCCCCGGCGGTAGCGGGGGGGGGAGATACGCAGTATTTT.